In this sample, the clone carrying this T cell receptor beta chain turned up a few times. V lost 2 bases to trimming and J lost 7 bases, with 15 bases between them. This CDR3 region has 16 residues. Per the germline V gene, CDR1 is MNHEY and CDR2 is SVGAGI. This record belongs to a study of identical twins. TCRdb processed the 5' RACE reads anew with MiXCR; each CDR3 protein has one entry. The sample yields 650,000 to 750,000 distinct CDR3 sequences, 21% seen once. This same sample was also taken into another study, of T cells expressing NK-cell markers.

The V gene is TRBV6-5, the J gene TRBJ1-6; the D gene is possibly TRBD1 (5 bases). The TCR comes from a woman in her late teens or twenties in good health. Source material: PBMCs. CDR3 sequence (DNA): TGTGCCAGCAGTTACGAGGGGTCCCTGATGAATTCACCCCTCCACTTT. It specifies CASSYEGSLMNSPLHF.